This T cell receptor beta chain was documented in a study of technical replicates of blood from a few donors. Sequencing used immunoSEQ multiplex PCR; TCRdb keeps in-frame clones, though not all of them. The sample carries about 72,000 clones, just under 95% recorded once. V lost 4 bases and J lost 0, with 14 bases in between. Germline lookup yields CDR1 SGDLS and CDR2 YYNGEE. The CDR3 has 16 residues. The chain has TRBV9 and TRBJ1-3; tentatively, D is TRBD1 (5 bases). Sequencing input: T cells isolated from PBMCs. This TCR was recovered from a human donor in good health. CDR3 region: CASSLGSGNSGNTIYF. CDR3 in DNA: TGTGCCAGCAGCCTGGGATCAGGGAACTCTGGAAACACCATATATTTT.